Reported below is one TCR beta chain. The data derive from a study of a mutant IDH1 vaccine in newly diagnosed glioma. Study overall: Treated patients, approximately 60% male and approximately 38% female, averaged about 42 years of age.

Germline V gives CDR1 MNHNS, CDR2 SASEGT. Trimming pared 4 bases from V and 8 bases from J, leaving 8 bases between. The CDR3 extends over 11 amino acids. Stated time point: baseline, week 1 (first vaccination visit). The treatment here: pre-vaccination baseline after standard-of-care therapy. Sequencing was performed with immunoSEQ multiplex PCR; in TCRdb, only in-frame clones are kept and a portion is missing. The profile shows more than 80,000 clones, 83% of them singletons. The sequence was collected from a woman in her 50s with glioma. The sequencing here drew on PBMCs, taken from a glioma patient treated with radiotherapy, temozolomide or both. The rearrangement uses TRBV6-1 and TRBJ1-2; D uncertain. CDR3 in DNA: TGTGCCAGCAGTGCGACTGGGGGCTACACCTTC. Translated, it gives CASSATGGYTF.